These 28 T cell receptor beta chains were sequenced from one sample in a study of shared clonotypes between healthy human individuals. Libraries were prepared by immunoSEQ multiplex PCR; TCRdb keeps only in-frame clonotypes and omits some of them. The sample lists about 2.4 million clones; roughly 93% were seen once. The sequenced sample was naive CD4+ T cells from PBMCs. Specified subset: CD45RA+ positively selected. These receptor sequences come from a man aged 18 to 30 in good health. Some clones in this sample may be carry-over from other donors' samples.

The chain couples TRBV5-1 to TRBJ2-1; 9 bases fit TRBD2. Trimming took 0 bases from V and 7 from J; bases not matched to a gene: 14. This CDR3 comprises 18 residues. Per the germline V gene, CDR1 is SGHRS and CDR2 is YFSETQ. In nucleotides, the CDR3 is TGCGCCAGCAGCTTGGTTCTCTCGCGGGAGGGACTTCGGAATGAGCAGTTCTTC. Translation: CASSLVLSREGLRNEQFF.

The gene calls are TRBV10-2 and TRBJ2-2; TRBD1 matches at 8 bases. After removal of 4 bases from V and 6 bases from J, the junction contained 4 bases not matched to a gene. The germline gives CDR1 WSHSY, CDR2 SAAADI. The CDR3 sequence is 14 residues long. As DNA, the CDR3 is TGCGCCAGCAGTGCCCGGACAGGGCCCGGGGAGCTGTTTTTT. Residues: CASSARTGPGELFF.

In DNA, the CDR3 is TGCGCCAGCAGTGAGCGGACGTTTTATCAGCCCCAGCATTTT. It translates to CASSERTFYQPQHF. The V and J genes are TRBV10-2 and TRBJ1-5; D unclear. The CDR3 sequence is 14 residues long. V lost 2 bases, J lost 5 bases, and 10 bases lay in between. Germline lookup yields CDR1 WSHSY and CDR2 SAAADI.

The V and J genes are TRBV18 and TRBJ2-1, with TRBD2 identical over 11 bases. This CDR3 has 17 amino acids. The V gene's germline CDR1 is KGHSH and CDR2 LQKENI. V shed 0 bases and J 3 bases; nucleotides not matched to a gene: 4. The DNA of the CDR3 is TGTGCCAGCTCACCACCCGGGACTAGCGGCAACTACAATGAGCAGTTCTTC. This sequence encodes CASSPPGTSGNYNEQFF.

The chain links TRBV7-9 to TRBJ2-2, with 7 bases matching TRBD1. The CDR3 loop spans 14 amino acids. Trimming removed 5 bases from V and 6 bases from J; junction bases left unmatched: 6. Germline CDR1 reads SEHNR; CDR2 reads FQNEAQ (reference sequence). CDR3 region: CASSPTGVAGELFF. In DNA, the CDR3 is TGTGCCAGCAGCCCTACAGGGGTGGCCGGGGAGCTGTTTTTT.

The CDR3 protein is CASSISGSEATAQYF. In DNA form, the CDR3 reads TGTGCCAGTAGTATTAGCGGGAGCGAAGCTACGGCGCAGTACTTC. The chain recombines TRBV19 with TRBJ2-7; 9 bases agree with TRBD2. Germline CDR1 is LNHDA and CDR2 is SQIVND (reference sequence). The CDR3 consists of 15 residues. V shed 3 bases, J shed 9 bases, and the junction held 12 bases outside the gene matches.

The chain joins TRBV28 to TRBJ1-1, with D possibly TRBD1 on 6 matching bases. V lost 6 bases and J 5 bases, leaving 19 bases between the germline ends. The CDR3 is made up of 15 amino acids. Germline loops: CDR1 MDHEN, CDR2 SYDVKM. This chain's CDR3 is CASREDRLLRTEAFF. For the CDR3, the DNA is TGTGCCAGCAGGGAAGACAGGTTGCTAAGGACTGAAGCTTTCTTT.

This clone was seen more than once but under ten times. V gene TRBV28 combines with J gene TRBJ1-5, with D unresolved. Deletions cut 6 bases from V and 6 bases from J, with 9 bases between. CDR1 is MDHEN, CDR2 SYDVKM, per germline. The CDR3 is made up of 12 amino acids. This CDR3 is CASSPQRQPQHF. For the CDR3, the DNA is TGTGCCAGCAGCCCCCAACGTCAGCCCCAGCATTTT.

This clone occurred once. Other DNA sequences in this sample translate to the same CDR3. V gene TRBV5-1 combines with J gene TRBJ1-1; D not certain. This CDR3 spans 13 amino acids. Germline V gives CDR1 SGHRS, CDR2 YFSETQ. Trimming shortened V by 4 bases and J by 1 base, and 8 bases separated the two germline ends. The CDR3 DNA is TGCGCCAGCAGCCCCGGCGAGAACACTGAAGCTTTCTTT. Translating it yields CASSPGENTEAFF.

This clone was picked up one time. This chain links TRBV11-2 with TRBJ2-6; perhaps TRBD1 as D (7 bases). The CDR3 is made up of 19 amino acids. CDR1 and CDR2 (germline): SGHAT, FQNNGV. Between the trimmed V and J ends, which lost 3 bases and 4 bases, there was a span of 22 bases. CDR3 protein: CASSLPPRQGGRGANVLTF. The DNA for the CDR3 is TGTGCCAGCAGCTTGCCCCCTAGACAGGGTGGGAGGGGGGCCAACGTCCTGACTTTC. The variable domain in full, completed from reference TRBV11-2 and TRBJ2-6, reads EAGVAQSPRYKIIEKRQSVAFWCNPISGHATLYWYQQILGQGPKLLIQFQNNGVVDDSQLPKDRFSAERLKGVDSTLKIQPAKLEDSAVYLCASSLPPRQGGRGANVLTFGAGSRLTVL.

This chain connects TRBV30 to TRBJ1-2; D not certain. This CDR3 is built from 12 residues. CDR1 GTSNPN and CDR2 SVGIG come from the germline V gene (reference sequence). Trimming took 8 bases from V and 3 from J, leaving 13 bases between them. CDR3 bases: TGTGCCCCGTCCGCGGAGGACTATGGCTACACCTTC. It is translated as CAPSAEDYGYTF.

This CDR3 reads CASRPGLGRVETQYF. In DNA, the CDR3 is TGTGCCAGCAGACCGGGACTAGGAAGGGTAGAGACCCAGTACTTC. The chain recombines TRBV28 with TRBJ2-5, with TRBD2 matching over 8 bases. This CDR3 has 15 amino acids. Losses at the gene ends were 6 bases for V and 4 bases for J; bases not matched to a gene: 10. Germline V gives CDR1 MDHEN, CDR2 SYDVKM.

This chain links TRBV6-1 with TRBJ1-5; the match to TRBD1 covers 11 bases. CDR3 length equals 15 residues. J gave up 7 bases and V 3 bases, and 5 bases lay outside the gene matches. Looked up from germline, CDR1 is MNHNS and CDR2 is SASEGT. The CDR3 DNA follows: TGTGCCAGCAGTGACGGACAGGGGGCAATCCAGCCCCAGCATTTT. This sequence encodes CASSDGQGAIQPQHF.

The V call is TRBV28, the J call TRBJ1-2; D call uncertain. The CDR3 runs to 13 residues. CDR1 and CDR2 (germline): MDHEN, SYDVKM. Trimming stripped 2 bases from V and 4 bases from J, with 8 bases between. CDR3 in amino acids: CASSLVSVYGYTF. CDR3 sequence (DNA): TGTGCCAGCAGTTTAGTCTCGGTCTATGGCTACACCTTC.

V and J are TRBV2 and TRBJ2-1; 9 positions agree with TRBD2. The ends lost 6 bases at V and 6 bases at J; junction bases unmatched: 18. The CDR3 length is 18 residues. Germline lookup yields CDR1 SNHLY and CDR2 FYNNEI. This CDR3 reads CASSAAGLAGERGNEQFF. The CDR3, as DNA: TGTGCCAGCAGCGCCGCGGGATTAGCGGGAGAGAGGGGCAATGAGCAGTTCTTC.

This chain joins TRBV6-1 and TRBJ2-2; D possibly corresponds to TRBD2 (6 bases). Germline lookup yields CDR1 MNHNS and CDR2 SASEGT. The CDR3 is made up of 15 amino acids. V gave up 0 bases and J gave up 5 bases, with 10 bases separating them. The CDR3 here is CASSEAGGPTGELFF. The CDR3 nucleotides are TGTGCCAGCAGTGAAGCGGGAGGTCCGACCGGGGAGCTGTTTTTT.

The rearrangement uses TRBV6-6 and TRBJ2-5; 7 positions agree with TRBD1. The CDR3 runs 14 residues. Germline V gene lookup returns CDR1 MNHNY and CDR2 SVGAGI (reference sequence). V shed 4 bases, J shed 5 bases, and the junction held 7 bases outside the gene matches. The chain's CDR3 is CASSSGTAYETQYF. CDR3 nucleotides: TGTGCCAGCAGTTCCGGGACAGCTTACGAGACCCAGTACTTC.

The V gene is TRBV4-1, the J gene TRBJ2-2; no firm D call. The CDR3 spans 17 residues. Deletions cut 0 bases from V and 1 base from J, with 12 bases between. Looked up from germline, CDR1 is MGHRA and CDR2 is YSYEKL. CDR3 coding DNA: TGCGCCAGCAGCCAAGACCGACGACCGAAGAACACCGGGGAGCTGTTTTTT. Protein: CASSQDRRPKNTGELFF.

The CDR3 region is CASSTPGGGPYEQYF. CDR3 nucleotide sequence: TGTGCCAGCAGTACCCCCGGGGGAGGCCCCTACGAGCAGTACTTC. The gene calls are TRBV28 and TRBJ2-7; perhaps TRBD2 as D (6 bases). This CDR3 is 15 amino acids long. Trimming removed 5 bases from V and 2 bases from J, with 16 bases in between. Germline-derived CDR1 and CDR2 are MDHEN and SYDVKM.

To note about this clone: An end of the junction does not agree with germline; a read error may underlie this. The chain combines TRBV19 with TRBJ1-4; D might be TRBD1 (5 bases). The CDR3 totals 15 residues. Germline values: CDR1 LNHDA, CDR2 SQIVND (reference sequence). In nucleotides, the CDR3 is TGTGCCAGTAGTCCTGCCGGGACGGCAGCCGCGGGAAAGGGCTTT. It yields the protein CASSPAGTAAAGKGF. Using reference TRBV19 and TRBJ1-4 for the parts outside the CDR3, the full variable domain is DGGITQSPKYLFRKEGQNVTLSCEQNLNHDAMYWYRQDPGQGLRLIYYSQIVNDFQKGDIAEGYSVSREKKESFPLTVTSAQKNPTAFYLCASSPAGTAAAGKGFGSGTQLSVL.

Details on this clone: Within the sample, other DNA sequences also encode this same CDR3. V and J are TRBV7-3 and TRBJ1-3; D ambiguous. CDR1 is SGHTA, CDR2 FQGTGA, per germline. Trimming removed 2 bases at V and 3 bases at J, with 5 bases between. There are 13 residues in the CDR3. For the CDR3, the DNA is TGTGCCAGCAGCTTAGAAGTTGGAAACACCATATATTTT. Translation gives CASSLEVGNTIYF.

This clone was seen once. The rearrangement joins TRBV19 to TRBJ1-4, with D tentatively TRBD1 (6 bases). In germline, CDR1 is LNHDA, CDR2 SQIVND (reference sequence). The CDR3 is 15 amino acids. The V end was cut by 7 bases, the J end by 5 bases, with 17 bases between. The CDR3 nucleotides are TGTGCCAGTACTTCCCGACAGGCGGGGAATGAAAAACTGTTTTTT. Encoded protein: CASTSRQAGNEKLFF.

J is TRBJ2-2 and V is TRBV6-5, with 7 bases fitting TRBD1. CDR1 and CDR2 (germline): MNHEY, SVGAGI. With V trimmed by 5 bases and J by 6 bases, 12 bases remained unmatched. This CDR3 comprises 16 residues. In DNA form, the CDR3 reads TGTGCCAGCAGTCACTTGACAGGGACGCGTTCCGGGGAGCTGTTTTTT. Amino acids: CASSHLTGTRSGELFF.

The rearrangement uses TRBV5-1 and TRBJ2-1; 11 bases are a match to TRBD2. Per the germline V gene, CDR1 is SGHRS and CDR2 is YFSETQ. The CDR3 is 20 amino acids. Trimming took 0 bases from V and 0 from J; bases not matched to a gene: 11. CDR3 sequence reads: CASSLEGRLAGSFSYNEQFF. CDR3 coding DNA: TGCGCCAGCAGCTTGGAAGGACGACTAGCGGGATCCTTCTCCTACAATGAGCAGTTCTTC.

The chain carries TRBV15 and TRBJ2-2, with TRBD2 as a possible D gene (5 bases). This CDR3 has 16 amino acids. V lost 0 bases, J lost 6 bases, and 14 bases lay in between. The germline V gene has CDR1 LNHNV and CDR2 YYDKDF (reference sequence). The DNA of the CDR3 is TGTGCCACCAGCAGAGAGAACAGACTACTCGCCGGGGAGCTGTTTTTT. This translates into CATSRENRLLAGELFF.

This rearrangement joins TRBV18 to TRBJ2-7; D unresolved. Germline CDR1 reads KGHSH; CDR2 reads LQKENI. Deletions cut 4 bases from V and 6 bases from J, with 16 bases between. The CDR3 runs 14 residues. CDR3 sequence (DNA): TGTGCCAGCTCACAATCGATCGACCGGGTCGAGCAGTACTTC. It is translated as CASSQSIDRVEQYF.

The rearrangement joins TRBV19 to TRBJ2-2, with TRBD2 matching 13 bases. Germline CDR1 reads LNHDA; CDR2 reads SQIVND (reference sequence). The junction had 5 bases not matched to a gene; V was cut back by 8 bases and J by 2 bases. This CDR3 comprises 16 residues. CDR3 nucleotide sequence: TGTGCCAGTGGACTAGCGGGAGTCGCAAACACCGGGGAGCTGTTTTTT. This codes for CASGLAGVANTGELFF.

The chain carries TRBV19 and TRBJ2-2, with TRBD2 matching over 12 bases. J lost 5 bases, V lost 7 bases, and 14 bases had no gene match. The CDR3 is 18 residues long. CDR1 is LNHDA and CDR2 is SQIVND in the germline V gene (reference sequence). CDR3 residues: CASIPRLAGASGTGELFF. In DNA, the CDR3 is TGTGCCAGTATCCCGAGACTAGCGGGAGCCTCGGGGACCGGGGAGCTGTTTTTT.